The 8 T cell receptor beta chains given below trace back to one sample, sequenced in a study of cytomegalovirus exposure and HLA in healthy donors. With 60 Vbeta and 13 Jbeta primers, the PCR was carried out. Assay: immunoSEQ multiplex PCR; the TCRdb copy retains only in-frame clones and omits some. There are 100,000 to 150,000 clones in the sample; just over 70% occur only once, and over 2% lies in the top ten. The specimen sequenced was PBMCs. Source of these receptors: a woman aged 55-69 years in good health and CMV-seropositive.

The chain joins TRBV4-1 to TRBJ2-3; possibly TRBD1 for D (5 bases). Germline-derived CDR1 and CDR2 are MGHRA and YSYEKL. Trimming took 0 bases from V and 2 from J, leaving 12 bases between them. This CDR3 is built from 16 residues. In DNA, the CDR3 is TGCGCCAGCAGCCAAGAGTACCAGGGCTTCACAGATACGCAGTATTTT. It specifies CASSQEYQGFTDTQYF.

This sequence joins TRBV6-6 and TRBJ1-1; 9 positions agree with TRBD1. There are 15 residues in the CDR3. The germline gives CDR1 MNHNY, CDR2 SVGAGI (reference sequence). V trimming: 7 bases; J trimming: 0 bases; junction bases outside the gene matches: 6. The CDR3: CASTPDRGMNTEAFF. CDR3 nucleotides: TGTGCCAGCACCCCTGACAGGGGGATGAACACTGAAGCTTTCTTT.

V and J are TRBV19 and TRBJ2-3; TRBD2 aligns across 10 bases. The germline CDR1 and CDR2 sequences are LNHDA and SQIVND (reference sequence). The trim removed 3 bases at V and 1 base at J, leaving 4 bases unmatched. The CDR3 totals 16 residues. The CDR3: CASSMRGTSGTDTQYF. In DNA form, the CDR3 reads TGTGCCAGTAGTATGAGAGGGACTAGCGGCACAGATACGCAGTATTTT.

The chain combines TRBV27 with TRBJ1-1; 8 bases line up with TRBD1. The CDR3 loop spans 16 amino acids. Germline trimming cut 6 bases from V and 4 bases from J; bases unmatched to any gene: 13. The V gene's germline CDR1 is MNHEY and CDR2 SMNVEV (reference sequence). The CDR3 spells CASSQNRGSGGTEAFF. The CDR3 DNA reads as TGTGCCAGCAGCCAAAACAGGGGGTCGGGAGGCACTGAAGCTTTCTTT.

The chain is built from TRBV19 and TRBJ1-3; 7 bases line up with TRBD1. Losses at the gene ends were 6 bases for V and 4 bases for J; bases not matched to a gene: 3. The germline CDR1 and CDR2 sequences are LNHDA and SQIVND (reference sequence). CDR3 length: 13 amino acids. The CDR3 spells CASSSTGGNTIYF. DNA for the CDR3: TGTGCCAGTAGCTCGACAGGGGGAAACACCATATATTTT.

This clone was counted a few times. The chain couples TRBV6-4 to TRBJ2-1; D might be TRBD2 (5 bases). The CDR3 consists of 11 residues. CDR1 MRHNA and CDR2 SNTAGT come from the germline V gene. V dropped 6 bases and J dropped 10 bases, with 10 bases sitting between them. CDR3 amino acids: CASSAGGEQFF. The CDR3 bases are TGTGCCAGCAGCGCAGGAGGAGAGCAGTTCTTC.

CDR3 residues: CASSLFLGGNEKLFF. DNA for the CDR3: TGTGCCAGCAGTTTATTCTTGGGGGGAAATGAAAAACTGTTTTTT. The chain is built from TRBV27 and TRBJ1-4; D possibly corresponds to TRBD1 (5 bases). The CDR3 has 15 amino acids. Germline CDR1 reads MNHEY; CDR2 reads SMNVEV (reference sequence). The V end was cut by 1 base, the J end by 5 bases, with 11 bases between.

This CDR3 is CASSRDRSGYTF. In DNA, the CDR3 is TGCGCCAGCAGCCGGGACAGGTCTGGCTACACCTTC. V gene TRBV5-1 combines with J gene TRBJ1-2, with 8 bases aligning to TRBD1. Germline V gene lookup returns CDR1 SGHRS and CDR2 YFSETQ. Trimming at V came to 4 bases and at J to 7 bases, leaving 3 bases not matched to a gene. The CDR3 runs 12 residues.